This TCR beta chain was sequenced during a study of cytomegalovirus exposure and HLA in healthy donors. Primers: 60 Vbeta forward and 13 Jbeta reverse. Method: immunoSEQ multiplex PCR; TCRdb's copy keeps in-frame clones and lacks some. In the table there are around 110,000 clones, about 79% of which are singletons. Sequenced input: PBMCs. The source of this sequence is a man aged 25 to 40 in good health and CMV-seropositive.

In nucleotides, the CDR3 is TGTGCCAGCAGTCAACAGGGTGAGAACACTGAAGCTTTCTTT. Translated, it gives CASSQQGENTEAFF. The V call is TRBV6-5, the J call TRBJ1-1; TRBD1 is a possible D gene (6 bases). This CDR3 region has 14 residues. With 5 bases removed from V and 1 base from J, the gap between germline ends came to 11 bases. CDR1 MNHEY and CDR2 SVGAGI come from the germline V gene.